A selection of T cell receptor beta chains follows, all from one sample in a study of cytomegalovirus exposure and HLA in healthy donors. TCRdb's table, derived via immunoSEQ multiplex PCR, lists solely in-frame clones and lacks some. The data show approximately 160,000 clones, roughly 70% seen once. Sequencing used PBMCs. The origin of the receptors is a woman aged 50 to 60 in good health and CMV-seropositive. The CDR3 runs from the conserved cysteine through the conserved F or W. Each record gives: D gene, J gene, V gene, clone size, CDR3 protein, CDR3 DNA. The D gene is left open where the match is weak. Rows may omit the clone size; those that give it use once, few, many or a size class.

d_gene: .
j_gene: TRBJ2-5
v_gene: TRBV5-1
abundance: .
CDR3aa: CASSGDNGGETQYF
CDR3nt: TGCGCCAGCTCCGGGGACAACGGAGGAGAGACCCAGTACTTC

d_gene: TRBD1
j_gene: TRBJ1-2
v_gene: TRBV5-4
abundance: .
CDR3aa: CASSRGGQEWYGYTF
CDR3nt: TGTGCCAGCAGCCGTGGGGGACAGGAGTGGTATGGCTACACCTTC

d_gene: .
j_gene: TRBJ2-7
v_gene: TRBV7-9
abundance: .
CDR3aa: CASSRDTGDYEQYF
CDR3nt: TGTGCCAGCAGCCGAGATACCGGGGACTACGAGCAGTACTTC

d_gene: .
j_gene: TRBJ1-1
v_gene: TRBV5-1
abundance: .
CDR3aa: CASSSGGAEAFF
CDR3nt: TGCGCCAGCAGTAGCGGGGGCGCTGAAGCTTTCTTT

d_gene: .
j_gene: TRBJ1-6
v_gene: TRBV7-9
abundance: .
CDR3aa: CASSRTGNSPLHF
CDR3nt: TGTGCCAGCAGCCGTACAGGGAATTCACCCCTCCACTTT

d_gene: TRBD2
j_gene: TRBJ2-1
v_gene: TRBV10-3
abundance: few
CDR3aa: CAISEFSGGQGEQFF
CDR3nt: TGTGCCATCAGTGAGTTTAGCGGGGGTCAGGGTGAGCAGTTCTTC

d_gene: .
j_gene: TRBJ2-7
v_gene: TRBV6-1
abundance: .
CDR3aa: CASRELVNFAYEQYF
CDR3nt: TGTGCCAGCAGGGAGTTGGTTAACTTCGCCTACGAGCAGTACTTC

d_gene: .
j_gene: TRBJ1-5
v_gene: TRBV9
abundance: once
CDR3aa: CASSEQGLGNQPQHF
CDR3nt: TGTGCCAGCAGCGAACAGGGTCTGGGCAATCAGCCCCAGCACTTT

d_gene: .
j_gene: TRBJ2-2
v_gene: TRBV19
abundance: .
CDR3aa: CASSIMLAATGELFF
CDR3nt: TGTGCCAGTAGTATAATGTTAGCGGCCACCGGGGAGCTGTTTTTT

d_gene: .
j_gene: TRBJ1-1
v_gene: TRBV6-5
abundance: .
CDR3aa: CASRAQERTEAFF
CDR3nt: TGTGCCAGCAGAGCACAGGAGAGGACTGAAGCTTTCTTT

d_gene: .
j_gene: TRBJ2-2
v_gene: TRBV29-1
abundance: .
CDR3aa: CSVEDRWHTGELFF
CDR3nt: TGCAGCGTTGAAGATCGCTGGCACACCGGGGAGCTGTTTTTT

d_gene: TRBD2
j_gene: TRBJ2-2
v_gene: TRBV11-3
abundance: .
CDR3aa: CASSLFGGGGASGELFF
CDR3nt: TGTGCCAGCAGCTTATTTGGCGGCGGGGGGGCGTCCGGGGAGCTGTTTTTT

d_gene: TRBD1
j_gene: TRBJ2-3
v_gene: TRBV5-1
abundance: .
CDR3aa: CASSPTPTGADTQYF
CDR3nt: TGCGCCAGCAGCCCAACTCCTACAGGGGCAGATACGCAGTATTTT

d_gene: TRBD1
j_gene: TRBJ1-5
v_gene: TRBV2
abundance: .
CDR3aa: CASSGGQGAGQPQHF
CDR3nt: TGTGCCAGCAGCGGGGGACAGGGGGCGGGTCAGCCCCAGCATTTT

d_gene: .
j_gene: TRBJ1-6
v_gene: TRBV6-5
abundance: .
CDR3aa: CASSYRQGNSPLHF
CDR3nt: TGTGCCAGCAGTTACCGGCAGGGTAATTCACCCCTCCACTTT

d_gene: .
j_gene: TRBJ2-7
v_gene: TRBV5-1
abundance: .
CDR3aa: CASSLGFSTVSYEQYF
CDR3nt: TGCGCCAGCAGCTTGGGGTTCTCGACAGTCTCCTACGAGCAGTACTTC

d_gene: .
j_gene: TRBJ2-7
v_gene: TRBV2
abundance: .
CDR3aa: CASFGGSYEQYF
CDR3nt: TGTGCCAGCTTCGGGGGATCCTACGAGCAGTACTTC

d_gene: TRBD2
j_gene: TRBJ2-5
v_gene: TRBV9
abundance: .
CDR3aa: CASSASGGTQYF
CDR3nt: TGTGCCAGCAGCGCGTCGGGGGGGACCCAGTACTTC

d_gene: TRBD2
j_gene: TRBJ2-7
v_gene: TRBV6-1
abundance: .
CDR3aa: CASSDSGGAREQYF
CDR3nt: TGTGCCAGCAGTGATAGCGGGGGGGCCCGCGAGCAGTACTTC

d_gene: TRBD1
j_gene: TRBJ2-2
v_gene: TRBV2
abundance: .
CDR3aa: CASRTGGTAASGELFF
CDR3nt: TGTGCCAGCAGGACCGGTGGGACAGCTGCGTCCGGGGAGCTGTTTTTT

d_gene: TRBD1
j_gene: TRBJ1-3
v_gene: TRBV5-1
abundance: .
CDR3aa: CASSSGGSGNTIYF
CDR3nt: TGCGCCAGCAGCTCAGGGGGCTCTGGAAACACCATATATTTT

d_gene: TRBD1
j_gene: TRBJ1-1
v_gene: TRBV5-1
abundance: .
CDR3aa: CASSPNPPGGNTEAFF
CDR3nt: TGCGCCAGCAGCCCGAACCCCCCAGGGGGGAACACTGAAGCTTTCTTT

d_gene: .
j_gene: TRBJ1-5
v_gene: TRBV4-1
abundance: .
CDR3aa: CASSQDPARMSNQPQHF
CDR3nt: TGCGCCAGCAGCCAAGATCCTGCGCGGATGAGCAATCAGCCCCAGCATTTT

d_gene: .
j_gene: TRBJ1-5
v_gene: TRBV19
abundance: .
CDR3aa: CASSLLRDQPQHF
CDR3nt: TGTGCCAGTAGTTTACTGAGGGATCAGCCCCAGCATTTT

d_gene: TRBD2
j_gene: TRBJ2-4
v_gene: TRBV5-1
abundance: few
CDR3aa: CASSLEASGNIQYF
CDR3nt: TGCGCCAGCAGCTTGGAAGCTAGCGGAAACATTCAGTACTTC

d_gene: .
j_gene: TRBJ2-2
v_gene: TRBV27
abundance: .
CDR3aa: CASRHTGSSTGELFF
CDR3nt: TGTGCCAGCAGACACACAGGGTCTTCCACCGGGGAGCTGTTTTTT

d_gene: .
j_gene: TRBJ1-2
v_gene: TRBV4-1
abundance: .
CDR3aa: CASSQDRFTGRGTEYGYTF
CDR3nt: TGCGCCAGCAGCCAAGATCGATTTACGGGGCGGGGGACGGAATATGGCTACACCTTC

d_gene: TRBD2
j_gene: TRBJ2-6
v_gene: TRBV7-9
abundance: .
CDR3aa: CASSLWTSPHSGANVLTF
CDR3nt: TGTGCCAGCAGCTTGTGGACTAGCCCCCACTCTGGGGCCAACGTCCTGACTTTC

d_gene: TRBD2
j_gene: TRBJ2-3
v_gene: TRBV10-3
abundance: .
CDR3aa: CAISERGASTDTQYF
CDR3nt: TGTGCCATCTCCGAGCGGGGGGCTAGCACAGATACGCAGTATTTT

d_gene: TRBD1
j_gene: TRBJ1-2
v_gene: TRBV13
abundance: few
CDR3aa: CASSPRGQQASGYTF
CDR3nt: TGTGCCAGCAGCCCCCGGGGACAGCAGGCCAGCGGCTACACCTTC

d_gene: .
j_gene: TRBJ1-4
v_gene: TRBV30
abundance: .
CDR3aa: CAWSLQGRLIEKLFF
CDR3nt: TGTGCCTGGAGTCTTCAGGGGCGCTTGATTGAAAAACTGTTTTTT

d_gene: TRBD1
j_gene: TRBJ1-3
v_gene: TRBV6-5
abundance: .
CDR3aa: CASRGQGLSGNTIYF
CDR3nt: TGTGCCAGCAGAGGACAGGGTTTGAGCGGAAACACCATATATTTT

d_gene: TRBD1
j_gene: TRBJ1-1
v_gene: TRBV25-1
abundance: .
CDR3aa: CASSAAGGTEAFF
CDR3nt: TGTGCCAGCAGTGCTGCAGGGGGCACTGAAGCTTTCTTT

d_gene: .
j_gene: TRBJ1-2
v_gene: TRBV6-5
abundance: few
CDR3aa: CASRGGYGYTF
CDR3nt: TGTGCCAGCAGAGGGGGCTATGGCTACACCTTC

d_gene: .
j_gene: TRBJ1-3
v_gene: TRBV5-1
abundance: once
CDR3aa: CASSLGTARNTIYF
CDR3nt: TGCGCCAGCAGCTTGGGGACAGCGAGAAACACCATATATTTT

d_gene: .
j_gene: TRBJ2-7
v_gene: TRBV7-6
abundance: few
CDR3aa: CASSSRGKFYEQYF
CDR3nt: TGTGCCAGCAGCTCCCGGGGGAAATTCTACGAGCAGTACTTC

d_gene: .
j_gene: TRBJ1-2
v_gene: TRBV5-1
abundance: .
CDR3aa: CASSLSSRGNYGYTF
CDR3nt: TGCGCCAGCAGCTTGTCCAGTCGCGGGAACTATGGCTACACCTTC

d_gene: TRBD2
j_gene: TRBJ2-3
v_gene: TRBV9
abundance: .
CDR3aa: CASSVVGAGGTPDTQYF
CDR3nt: TGTGCCAGCAGCGTAGTAGGTGCGGGGGGAACTCCAGATACGCAGTATTTT

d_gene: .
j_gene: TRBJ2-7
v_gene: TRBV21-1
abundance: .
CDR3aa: CASSKFRSSGGETPYEQYF
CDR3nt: TGTGCCAGCAGCAAATTCCGGTCTAGCGGGGGGGAAACTCCCTACGAGCAGTACTTC

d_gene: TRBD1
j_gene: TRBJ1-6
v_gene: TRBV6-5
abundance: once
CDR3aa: CASSYGDRGNSPLHF
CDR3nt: TGTGCCAGCAGTTACGGGGACAGAGGGAATTCACCCCTCCACTTT